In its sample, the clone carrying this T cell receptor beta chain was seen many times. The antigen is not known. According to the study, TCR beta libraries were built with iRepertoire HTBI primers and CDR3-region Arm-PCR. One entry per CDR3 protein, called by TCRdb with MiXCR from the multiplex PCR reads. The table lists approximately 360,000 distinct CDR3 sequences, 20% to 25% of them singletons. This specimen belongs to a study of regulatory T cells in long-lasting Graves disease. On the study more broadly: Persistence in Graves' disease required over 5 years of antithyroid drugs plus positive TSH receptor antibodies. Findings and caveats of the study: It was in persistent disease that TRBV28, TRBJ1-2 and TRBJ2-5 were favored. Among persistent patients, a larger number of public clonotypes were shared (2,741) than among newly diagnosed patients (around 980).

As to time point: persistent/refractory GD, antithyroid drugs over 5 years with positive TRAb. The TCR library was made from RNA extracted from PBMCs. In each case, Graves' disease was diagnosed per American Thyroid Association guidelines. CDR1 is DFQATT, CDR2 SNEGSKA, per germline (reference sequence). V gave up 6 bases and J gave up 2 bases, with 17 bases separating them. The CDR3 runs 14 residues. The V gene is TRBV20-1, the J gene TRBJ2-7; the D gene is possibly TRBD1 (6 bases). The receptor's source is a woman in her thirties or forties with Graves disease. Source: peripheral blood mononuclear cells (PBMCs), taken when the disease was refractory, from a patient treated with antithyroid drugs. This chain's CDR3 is CSAGGTQGPYEQYF. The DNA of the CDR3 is TGCAGTGCCGGTGGAACCCAGGGGCCCTACGAGCAGTACTTC.